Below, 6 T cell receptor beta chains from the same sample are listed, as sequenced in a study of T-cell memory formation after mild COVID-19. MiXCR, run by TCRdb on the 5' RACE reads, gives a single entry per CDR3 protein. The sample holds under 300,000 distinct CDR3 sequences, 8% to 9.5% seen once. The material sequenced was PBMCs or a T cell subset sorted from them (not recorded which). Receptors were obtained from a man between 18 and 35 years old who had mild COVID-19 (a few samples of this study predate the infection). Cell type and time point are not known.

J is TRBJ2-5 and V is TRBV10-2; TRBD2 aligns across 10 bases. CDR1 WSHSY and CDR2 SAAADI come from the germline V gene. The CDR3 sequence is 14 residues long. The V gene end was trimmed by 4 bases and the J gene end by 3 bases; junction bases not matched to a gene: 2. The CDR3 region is CASSVGLAKETQYF. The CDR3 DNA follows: TGCGCCAGCAGTGTGGGACTAGCGAAAGAGACCCAGTACTTC.

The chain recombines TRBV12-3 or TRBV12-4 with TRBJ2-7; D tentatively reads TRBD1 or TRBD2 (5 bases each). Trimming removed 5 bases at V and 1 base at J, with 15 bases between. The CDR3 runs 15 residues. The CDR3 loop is CASSTFRDGSYEQYF. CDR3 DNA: TGTGCCAGCAGTACTTTCCGGGACGGATCCTACGAGCAGTACTTC.

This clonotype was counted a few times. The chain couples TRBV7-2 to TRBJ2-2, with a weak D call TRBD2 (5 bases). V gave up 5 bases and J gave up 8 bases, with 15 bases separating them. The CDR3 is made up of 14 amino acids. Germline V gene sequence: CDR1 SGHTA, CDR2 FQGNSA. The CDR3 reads CASSPSWGAGELFF. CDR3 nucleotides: TGTGCCAGCAGCCCGAGTTGGGGAGCTGGGGAGCTGTTTTTT.

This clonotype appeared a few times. CDR3 loop: CASSLRFLLAGVSYNEQFF. The CDR3 DNA is TGTGCCAGCAGCTTACGCTTTCTGCTAGCGGGGGTTTCATACAATGAGCAGTTCTTC. The V and J genes are TRBV7-9 and TRBJ2-1; 10 bases match TRBD2. Germline values: CDR1 SEHNR, CDR2 FQNEAQ (reference sequence). The CDR3 covers 19 residues. J was trimmed by 4 bases and V by 2 bases; bases with no gene match: 14.

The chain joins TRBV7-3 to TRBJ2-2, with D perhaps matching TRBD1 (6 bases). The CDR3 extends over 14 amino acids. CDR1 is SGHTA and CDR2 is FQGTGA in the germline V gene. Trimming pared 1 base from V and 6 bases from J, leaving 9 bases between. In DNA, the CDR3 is TGTGCCAGCAGCTTAATTGGGGGCGCCGGGGAGCTGTTTTTT. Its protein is CASSLIGGAGELFF. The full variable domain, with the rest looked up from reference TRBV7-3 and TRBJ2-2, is GAGVSQTPSNKVTEKGKYVELRCDPISGHTALYWYRQSLGQGPEFLIYFQGTGAADDSGLPNDRFFAVRPEGSVSTLKIQRTERGDSAVYLCASSLIGGAGELFFGEGSRLTVL.

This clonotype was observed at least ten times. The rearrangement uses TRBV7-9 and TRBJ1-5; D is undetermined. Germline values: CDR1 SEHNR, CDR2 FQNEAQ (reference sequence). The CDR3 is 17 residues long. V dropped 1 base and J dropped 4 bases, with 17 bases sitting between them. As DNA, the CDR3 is TGTGCCAGCAGCTTAGAGGGTGGGGTAGGAGCGAATCAGCCCCAGCATTTT. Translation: CASSLEGGVGANQPQHF.